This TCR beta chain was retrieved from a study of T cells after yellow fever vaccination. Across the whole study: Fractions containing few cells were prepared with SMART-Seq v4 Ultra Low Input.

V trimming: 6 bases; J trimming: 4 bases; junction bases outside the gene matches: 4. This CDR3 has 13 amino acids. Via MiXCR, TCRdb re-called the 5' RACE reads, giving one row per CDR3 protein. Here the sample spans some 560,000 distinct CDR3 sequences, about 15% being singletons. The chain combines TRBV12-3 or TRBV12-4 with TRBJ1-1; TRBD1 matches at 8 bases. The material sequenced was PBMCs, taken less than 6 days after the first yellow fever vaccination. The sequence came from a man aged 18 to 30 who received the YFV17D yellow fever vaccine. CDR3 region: CASRLTGGTEAFF. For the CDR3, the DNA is TGTGCCAGCAGACTTACAGGGGGCACTGAAGCTTTCTTT.